Listed below are T cell receptor beta chains from one sample, sequenced in a study of a mutant IDH1 vaccine in newly diagnosed glioma. Assay used: immunoSEQ multiplex PCR; TCRdb lists only in-frame clones, some missing. The sample has about 130,000 clones; around four fifths are singletons. Their recognized antigens are unknown. Sequencing was performed on PBMCs, taken from a glioma patient whose treatment included an IDH1 peptide vaccine. Receptors were obtained from a man aged 35 to 55 with glioma. CDR3s include the opening cysteine and the closing phenylalanine or tryptophan. A D gene is named only where the DNA matches it firmly. Clone size appears in some rows only: once, few, many, or a class for an expanded clone.

>TRBD2|TRBV5-1|.|15|TRBJ2-5
CASSLVGTSGETQYF
TGCGCCAGCAGCTTGGTTGGGACTAGCGGGGAGACCCAGTACTTC
>TRBD2|TRBV9|.|17|TRBJ2-2
CASSVWTSVSNTGELFF
TGTGCCAGCAGCGTATGGACTAGCGTCTCGAACACCGGGGAGCTGTTTTTT
>.|TRBV7-2|.|15|TRBJ1-1
CASNLLSSANTEAFF
TGTGCCAGCAACTTACTCTCCTCTGCTAACACTGAAGCTTTCTTT
>.|TRBV19|.|18|TRBJ1-1
CASSILGGGVGVRTEAFF
TGTGCCAGTAGTATCCTCGGCGGTGGTGTTGGGGTGCGCACTGAAGCTTTCTTT
>.|TRBV9|.|14|TRBJ1-3
CASSALSSGNTIYF
TGTGCCAGCAGCGCACTGAGCTCTGGAAACACCATATATTTT
>TRBD1|TRBV23-1|.|16|TRBJ1-4
CASSQRGRGRVEKLFF
TGCGCCAGCAGTCAAAGGGGGCGGGGCCGGGTTGAAAAACTGTTTTTT
>TRBD2|TRBV19|.|12|TRBJ2-1
CASRTSLNEQFF
TGTGCCAGTCGGACTAGCTTAAATGAGCAGTTCTTC
>TRBD1|TRBV5-1|.|15|TRBJ1-5
CASRKDRGPNQPQHF
TGCGCCAGCAGAAAGGACAGGGGTCCAAATCAGCCCCAGCATTTT
>.|TRBV7-7|once|15|TRBJ2-5
CASSLDTGSQETQYF
TGTGCTAGCAGCTTAGATACAGGGTCACAAGAGACCCAGTACTTC
>TRBD1|TRBV7-9|.|15|TRBJ2-5
CASSFGAGGRETQYF
TGTGCCAGCAGCTTTGGGGCAGGGGGACGAGAGACCCAGTACTTC
>.|TRBV19|.|14|TRBJ2-2
CATLTSLGTGELFF
TGTGCCACTCTGACTAGTCTGGGCACCGGGGAGCTGTTTTTT
>.|TRBV18|.|14|TRBJ1-1
CASSPQGGNTEAFF
TGTGCCAGCTCACCACAGGGGGGGAACACTGAAGCTTTCTTT
>.|TRBV7-2|.|13|TRBJ1-1
CASSLVAETEAFF
TGTGCCAGCAGCTTAGTGGCCGAGACTGAAGCTTTCTTT
>.|TRBV7-2|.|12|TRBJ2-2
CASSLKVGELFF
TGTGCCAGCAGCTTAAAGGTCGGGGAGCTGTTTTTT
>.|TRBV5-1|.|15|TRBJ1-1
CASRVQAFSDTEAFF
TGCGCCAGCAGGGTCCAGGCCTTCTCGGACACTGAAGCTTTCTTT
>TRBD2|TRBV15|.|17|TRBJ2-1
CATSRGASGRVPGEQFF
TGTGCCACCAGCAGAGGGGCTAGCGGGAGGGTACCGGGTGAGCAGTTCTTC
>TRBD1|TRBV4-3|few|13|TRBJ1-1
CASSQDRDTEAFF
TGCGCCAGCAGCCAGGACAGGGACACTGAAGCTTTCTTT
>.|TRBV15|.|16|TRBJ2-7
CATSRGSTGTYDEQYF
TGTGCCACCAGCAGGGGTTCTACCGGGACCTACGACGAGCAGTACTTC
>.|TRBV7-2|.|13|TRBJ1-6
CASSLGPGSPLHF
TGTGCCAGCAGCTTGGGACCGGGTTCACCCCTCCACTTT
>TRBD1|TRBV11-2|.|14|TRBJ1-2
CASSRGQGNYGYTF
TGTGCCAGCAGCCGGGGACAGGGGAACTATGGCTACACCTTC
>TRBD1|TRBV11-3|once|15|TRBJ2-3
CASSFGQGATDTQYF
TGTGCCAGCAGCTTTGGACAGGGGGCCACAGATACGCAGTATTTT
>.|TRBV18|.|12|TRBJ2-1
CASSPIADEQFF
TGTGCCAGCTCACCAATCGCCGATGAGCAGTTCTTC
>.|TRBV11-3|.|14|TRBJ2-2
CASSPGTLTGELFF
TGTGCCAGCAGCCCGGGGACTCTCACCGGGGAGCTGTTTTTT
>TRBD2|TRBV27|.|14|TRBJ2-7
CASSRLAGAYEQYF
TGTGCCAGTTCCCGACTAGCGGGGGCCTACGAGCAGTACTTC
>.|TRBV2|few|15|TRBJ1-6
CASSEHKGGNSPLHF
TGTGCCAGCAGTGAACATAAGGGGGGGAATTCACCCCTCCACTTT
>.|TRBV15|.|15|TRBJ1-1
CATSRDRLSNTEAFF
TGTGCCACCAGCAGAGATAGATTGTCGAACACTGAAGCTTTCTTT
>TRBD2|TRBV29-1|.|13|TRBJ2-4
CSVGLARANIQYF
TGCAGCGTGGGACTAGCCCGAGCTAACATTCAGTACTTC
>.|TRBV6-5|once|16|TRBJ2-1
CASSYSPWSSYNEQFF
TGTGCCAGCAGTTACTCCCCGTGGAGCTCCTACAATGAGCAGTTCTTC
>.|TRBV5-1|.|14|TRBJ1-5
CASSPNVGNQPQHF
TGCGCCAGCAGCCCAAATGTCGGCAATCAGCCCCAGCATTTT
>.|TRBV19|.|14|TRBJ1-1
CASSTGGSSGEAFF
TGTGCCAGTAGCACAGGAGGCTCTTCGGGTGAAGCTTTCTTT
>.|TRBV7-2|few|13|TRBJ1-5
CASSLIDNQPQHF
TGTGCCAGCAGCTTAATCGACAATCAGCCCCAGCATTTT
>.|TRBV2|few|17|TRBJ2-2
CASRRGLAGGNTGELFF
TGTGCCAGCAGGAGGGGTCTGGCAGGCGGAAACACCGGGGAGCTGTTTTTT
>TRBD1|TRBV4-1|.|14|TRBJ1-1
CASSHGTGQAEAFF
TGCGCCAGCAGCCATGGGACAGGGCAGGCTGAAGCTTTCTTT
>.|TRBV6-1|many|15|TRBJ2-1
CASSGRLSAYNEQFF
TGTGCCAGCAGTGGAAGGCTCTCTGCCTACAATGAGCAGTTCTTC
>.|TRBV7-9|.|13|TRBJ2-5
CASALGPRETQYF
TGTGCCAGCGCCCTCGGGCCCAGGGAGACCCAGTACTTC
>.|TRBV6-6|.|12|TRBJ1-4
CASSYMGEKLFF
TGTGCCAGCAGTTACATGGGTGAAAAACTGTTTTTT
>TRBD1|TRBV11-2|.|14|TRBJ2-2
CASSRTGGAGELFF
TGTGCCAGCAGTCGGACAGGTGGGGCCGGGGAGCTGTTTTTT
>.|TRBV9|.|16|TRBJ2-3
CASSPQSGIGTDTQYF
TGTGCCAGCAGCCCCCAGTCGGGGATCGGCACAGATACGCAGTATTTT
>TRBD2|TRBV4-2|.|16|TRBJ2-3
CASSAPLRGNTDTQYF
TGTGCCAGCAGCGCCCCCTTGCGGGGGAACACAGATACGCAGTATTTT
>.|TRBV30|few|13|TRBJ1-5
CAWSVGQDQPQHF
TGTGCCTGGAGTGTAGGTCAGGATCAGCCCCAGCATTTT
>.|TRBV27|.|14|TRBJ2-7
CASSFDSSQNEQYF
TGTGCCAGCAGTTTTGACTCCTCCCAGAACGAGCAGTACTTC
>TRBD2|TRBV6-1|.|15|TRBJ2-1
CASSVIAGGANEQFF
TGTGCCAGCAGTGTAATAGCGGGAGGGGCCAATGAGCAGTTCTTC
>.|TRBV18|few|13|TRBJ2-2
CASSPGWTGELFF
TGTGCCAGCTCACCAGGGTGGACCGGGGAGCTGTTTTTT
>TRBD1|TRBV18|.|12|TRBJ2-3
CASSPGQGTQYF
TGTGCCAGCTCACCGGGACAGGGCACGCAGTATTTT
>.|TRBV28|few|14|TRBJ1-5
CASILGQFNQPQHF
TGTGCCAGCATCCTCGGACAGTTCAATCAGCCCCAGCATTTT
>TRBD1|TRBV19|.|14|TRBJ2-7
CASSRDRGFSEQYF
TGTGCCAGTAGTCGGGACAGGGGATTTTCCGAGCAGTACTTC
>TRBD1|TRBV11-2|.|17|TRBJ1-1
CASSFRTGANKKTEAFF
TGTGCCAGCAGCTTTCGGACAGGAGCTAACAAAAAGACTGAAGCTTTCTTT
>.|TRBV30|.|14|TRBJ1-2
CAWSVKGPTGGYTF
TGTGCCTGGAGTGTAAAGGGGCCCACGGGGGGCTACACCTTC
>.|TRBV10-1|.|14|TRBJ2-7
CATLLRWGSYEQYF
TGCGCCACCCTCCTTAGGTGGGGATCCTACGAGCAGTACTTC
>.|TRBV5-6|.|13|TRBJ1-5
CASSLYLNQPQHF
TGTGCCAGCAGCTTGTACCTGAATCAGCCCCAGCATTTT
>.|TRBV10-2|.|17|TRBJ2-1
CASSDSHLGGFDNEQFF
TGCGCCAGCAGTGATTCACATCTGGGGGGCTTCGACAATGAGCAGTTCTTC
>.|TRBV9|.|14|TRBJ1-1
CASSGTGWYTEAFF
TGTGCCAGCAGCGGTACAGGGTGGTACACTGAAGCTTTCTTT
>TRBD1|TRBV2|.|15|TRBJ1-5
CASIRDRGGNQPQHF
TGTGCCAGCATCAGGGACAGGGGAGGTAATCAGCCCCAGCATTTT